This T cell receptor (beta chain) is from a study of blood T cell repertoires in COVID-19 (dated by TCRdb to 2018 to 2021). Context from the whole study: The collaborator samples originated in the United States, Italy and Spain and spanned the acute and convalescent phases of COVID-19. The material from the prospective study consisted of cDNA or gDNA derived from T cells, B-cell-depleted T cells, or PBMCs. Deeply sampled blood TCRbeta repertoires from subjects exposed to, actively infected with, or recovered from COVID-19 were included in the dataset. The repertoires were released in a freely available public database meant as a resource for research on the immune response to SARS-CoV-2. The samples were drawn from two sources: the first 160 participants of the ongoing ImmuneRACE study, and 950 to 1,500 subjects contributed by 6 global collaborators. A de-identified subject ID, COVID-19 status, age in years and sex were almost always included in the sample metadata. Where available, HLA class I and class II types were obtained from metadata supplied by the sample provider rather than from assay-based typing. Study-level results and caveats: The quantity of clinical and demographic metadata differed by source and by participant and was supplied without curation.

TCRbeta CDR3 regions were amplified from genomic DNA by means of the immunoSEQ Assay, a bias-controlled multiplex PCR. Per the source publication's procedure: The number of nucleated cells in each sample was estimated from the amplification of reference gene primers within the assay. To quantify the absolute abundance of each unique TCRbeta CDR3 rearrangement, sequence reads were collapsed and filtered. For each sample, productive Simpson clonality was calculated as the square root of Simpson's diversity index across productive rearrangements. TCRdb provides this immuneACCESS table in a form limited to in-frame rearrangements. Some clones are lacking; in checked studies, under half of them reflect an unresolved V gene, and why the rest are absent is not known. V, J and clone size reflect that table, while D and trimming were determined from the DNA. The sample table lists tens of thousands of clones, roughly 87% of them with a count of one. More than 4.5% of the sample comes from the top ten.

This clone occurred once. Its antigen target is currently unknown. The sample holds no much larger clone one base away, and base qualities are not on file. The CDR3, cysteine through phenylalanine, is 12 amino acids long. Only the CDR3 DNA stays, 36 bases, in frame from base 1. CDR1 and CDR2 were assigned from the germline V gene (reference sequence) as LNHDA and SQIVND. V gives up 6 bases and J gives up 9 bases, and the segment between their germline ends measures 15 bases. The collaborating institutions used their own protocols to collect whole blood in K2EDTA tubes. For TCRbeta analysis, collaborators shipped samples in one of three forms: frozen whole blood, isolated PBMCs, or DNA extracted from either of those sample types.

The sequencing input was peripheral blood. The clonotype originates from a man older than 75 in a cohort sampled during active COVID-19. The rearrangement joined TRBV19 to TRBJ2-7, and the D gene may be TRBD1, 6 bases matching. The bases read TGTGCCAGTAGCTCCGACAGGTTCCTGCAGTACTTC. This yields the protein CASSSDRFLQYF.